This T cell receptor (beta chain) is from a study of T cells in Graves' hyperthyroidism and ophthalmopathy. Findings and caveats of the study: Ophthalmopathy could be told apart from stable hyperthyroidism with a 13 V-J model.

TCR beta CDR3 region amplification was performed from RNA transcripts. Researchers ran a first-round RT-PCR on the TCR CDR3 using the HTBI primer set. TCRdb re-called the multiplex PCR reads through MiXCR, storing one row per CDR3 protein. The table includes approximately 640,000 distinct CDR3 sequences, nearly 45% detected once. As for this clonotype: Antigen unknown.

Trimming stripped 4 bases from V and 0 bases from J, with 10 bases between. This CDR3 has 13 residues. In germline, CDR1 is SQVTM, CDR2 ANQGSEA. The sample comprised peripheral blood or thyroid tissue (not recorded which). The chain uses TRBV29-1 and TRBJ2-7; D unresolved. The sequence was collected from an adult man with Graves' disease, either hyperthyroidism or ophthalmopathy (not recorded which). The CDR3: CSVGREISYEQYF. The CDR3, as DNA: TGCAGCGTTGGAAGAGAGATCTCCTACGAGCAGTACTTC.